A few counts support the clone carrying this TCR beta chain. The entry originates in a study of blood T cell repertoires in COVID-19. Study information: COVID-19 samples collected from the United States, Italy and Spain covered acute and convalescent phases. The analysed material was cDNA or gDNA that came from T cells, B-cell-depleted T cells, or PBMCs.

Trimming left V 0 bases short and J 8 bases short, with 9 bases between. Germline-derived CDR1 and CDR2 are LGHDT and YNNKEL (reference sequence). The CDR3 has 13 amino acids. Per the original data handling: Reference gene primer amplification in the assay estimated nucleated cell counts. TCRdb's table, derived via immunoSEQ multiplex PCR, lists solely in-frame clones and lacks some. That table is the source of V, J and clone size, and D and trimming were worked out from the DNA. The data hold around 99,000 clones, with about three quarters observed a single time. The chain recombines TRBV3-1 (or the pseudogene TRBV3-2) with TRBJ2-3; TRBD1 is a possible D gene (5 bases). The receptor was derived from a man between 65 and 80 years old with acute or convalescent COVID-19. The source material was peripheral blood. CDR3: CASSQDRRGTQYF. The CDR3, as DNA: TGTGCCAGCAGCCAAGATCGAAGGGGTACGCAGTATTTT.